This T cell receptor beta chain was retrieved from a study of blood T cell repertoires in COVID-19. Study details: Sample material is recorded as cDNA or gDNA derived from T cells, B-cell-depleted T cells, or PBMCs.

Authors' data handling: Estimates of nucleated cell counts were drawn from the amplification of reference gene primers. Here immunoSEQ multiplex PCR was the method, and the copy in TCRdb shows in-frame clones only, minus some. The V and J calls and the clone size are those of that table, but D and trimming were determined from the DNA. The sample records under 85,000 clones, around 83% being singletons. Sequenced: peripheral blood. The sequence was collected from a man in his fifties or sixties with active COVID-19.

This chain's CDR3 is CASSLGLARLSNYGYTF. In DNA form, the CDR3 reads TGTGCCAGCAGTTTGGGTTTGGCCAGACTTTCTAACTATGGCTACACCTTC. The chain is built from TRBV28 and TRBJ1-2; no reliable D call. This CDR3 is built from 17 residues. Germline CDR1 reads MDHEN; CDR2 reads SYDVKM. The V end lost 3 bases, the J end lost 0 bases, and 17 bases lay between the germline ends.